This TCR beta chain was retrieved from a study of glioma-infiltrating T cells. Study conclusions and caveats: Non-neoplastic patients had below-expected tissue-blood divergence, while all gliomas exceeded expectation. Only very few CDR3 sequences appeared in both tissue and blood.

Amplification of TCR alpha and beta CDR3 regions from RNA used iRepertoire nested multiplex PCR. For one-step reverse transcription and amplification, 100-400 ng of tissue mRNA or PBMC total RNA was used. MiXCR, run by TCRdb on the multiplex PCR reads, gives a single entry per CDR3 protein. The sample contains roughly 200,000 distinct CDR3 sequences, around 40% of which appear only once. On this clonotype: Its specificity is not known. Given a much more abundant clone one base away, this may be a read error.

The receptor's source is a human donor with low-grade glioma or glioblastoma, undergoing nonglioma brain surgery, or in good health (not recorded which). Sequenced input: glioma tissue, nonneoplastic brain tissue, or PBMCs (not recorded which).

This CDR3 reads CASSFVAGGYEPQHF. The CDR3 DNA sequence: TGTGCCAGCAGTTTCGTTGCAGGGGGTTATGAGCCCCAGCATTTT. This sequence joins TRBV12-3 or TRBV12-4 and TRBJ1-5; 7 nucleotides align to TRBD1. The CDR3 runs to 15 residues. Losses at the gene ends were 3 bases for V and 8 bases for J; bases not matched to a gene: 10.